This TCR beta chain emerged from a study of T cells in Graves' hyperthyroidism and ophthalmopathy. Study information: The authors collected peripheral blood at initial diagnosis, before any treatment.

There were TCR beta CDR3 regions amplified from RNA transcripts. HTBI primers were the set used in a first-round RT-PCR of the TCR CDR3. MiXCR, run by TCRdb on the multiplex PCR reads, gives a single entry per CDR3 protein. Seen here are over 350,000 distinct CDR3 sequences, over 11% observed once, and the top ten hold around 30%. Inclusion characteristics of ophthalmopathy patients comprised a Clinical Activity Score of at least 3, a NOSPECS grade of at least 4, and duration under 3 months. The CDR3 consists of 15 residues. Germline lookup yields CDR1 MDHEN and CDR2 SYDVKM. Trimming removed 6 bases from V and 2 bases from J, with 16 bases in between. Study findings and constraints: Blood also showed most of the thyroid clonotypes that were expanded above 0.001.

As concerns this clonotype: The antigen remains undetermined.

The receptor was derived from a man in his forties or fifties with Graves' ophthalmopathy. The chain couples TRBV28 to TRBJ2-5, with TRBD1 as a possible D gene (6 bases). The sample consisted of blood. CDR3 DNA sequence: TGTGCCAGCAGCCCCCTCCACAGGGAACAAGAGACCCAGTACTTC. This sequence encodes CASSPLHREQETQYF.